These 27 T cell receptor beta chains were sequenced from one sample in a study of T cells in Graves' hyperthyroidism and ophthalmopathy. Amplified regions were TCR beta CDR3 sequences from RNA transcripts. Primed by the HTBI set, a first-round RT-PCR was run on the TCR CDR3. One entry per CDR3 protein results from TCRdb running MiXCR on the multiplex PCR reads. The sample contains more than 95,000 distinct CDR3 sequences, approximately 50% of which appear only once. Sequenced sample: blood. The receptors were sampled from a man aged 35 to 55 with Graves' hyperthyroidism.

This clonotype has at least ten counts. This sequence joins TRBV3-1 and TRBJ2-7; D gene ambiguous. The V end was cut by 1 base, the J end by 1 base, with 8 bases between. The germline V gene encodes CDR1 LGHDT and CDR2 YNNKEL (reference sequence). CDR3 length: 14 residues. CDR3 sequence reads: CASSQVALSYEQYF. CDR3 coding DNA: TGTGCCAGCAGCCAAGTTGCACTTTCCTACGAGCAGTACTTC.

The V gene is TRBV14, the J gene TRBJ2-3; D may match TRBD1 or TRBD2 (5 bases each). From germline, CDR1 is SGHDN and CDR2 FVKESK. V was shortened by 1 base and J by 7 bases, with 12 bases between the two germline ends. This CDR3 has 14 amino acids. The CDR3 nucleotides are TGTGCCAGCAGCCAAGGGGGGTTTGGGAATACGCAGTATTTT. Translating gives CASSQGGFGNTQYF.

The chain uses TRBV7-6 and TRBJ1-3, with D perhaps matching TRBD1 (5 bases). Germline CDR1 SGHVS, CDR2 FNYEAQ. This CDR3 spans 15 amino acids. The germline V and J ends were trimmed by 8 bases and 2 bases, with 16 bases remaining between them. The CDR3 DNA is TGTGCCAGCTCTGAGGCCAGGGTGGCTGGAAACACCATATATTTT. It yields the protein CASSEARVAGNTIYF.

This clonotype was seen ten or more times. CDR3 DNA: TGTGCCAGCAGCTTAGCGGAGGGGCAGCCCCAGCATTTT. This encodes CASSLAEGQPQHF. The V and J genes are TRBV7-3 and TRBJ1-5; D is possibly TRBD1 (5 bases). V lost 2 bases to trimming and J lost 7 bases, with 9 bases between them. The germline V gene encodes CDR1 SGHTA and CDR2 FQGTGA. This CDR3 spans 13 amino acids. The full variable domain, completed using reference TRBV7-3 and TRBJ1-5, is GAGVSQTPSNKVTEKGKYVELRCDPISGHTALYWYRQSLGQGPEFLIYFQGTGAADDSGLPNDRFFAVRPEGSVSTLKIQRTERGDSAVYLCASSLAEGQPQHFGDGTRLSIL.

The rearrangement joins TRBV2 to TRBJ2-7; tentatively, D is TRBD1 or TRBD2 (5 bases each). This CDR3 comprises 15 residues. Between the trimmed V and J ends, which lost 3 bases and 4 bases, there was a span of 16 bases. Germline V gene lookup returns CDR1 SNHLY and CDR2 FYNNEI. The CDR3 sequence is CASSDVPGRIYEQYF. The CDR3 DNA sequence: TGTGCCAGCAGTGATGTGCCGGGACGGATTTACGAGCAGTACTTC.

This CDR3 is CASSQTPGGITEAFF. CDR3 coding DNA: TGTGCCAGCAGCCAAACTCCGGGGGGTATTACTGAAGCTTTCTTT. The chain couples TRBV3-1 to TRBJ1-1; weak D call: TRBD1 (5 bases). The CDR3 has 15 amino acids. Per germline, CDR1 LGHDT and CDR2 YNNKEL (reference sequence). The ends were cut back, 2 bases at V and 5 bases at J, with 15 bases in the middle.

The J gene is TRBJ2-7, the V gene TRBV7-6; possibly TRBD1 for D (5 bases). Trimming took off 4 bases at V and 2 bases at J, with 9 bases between the two ends. CDR3 length: 13 amino acids. Germline CDR1 and CDR2: SGHVS and FNYEAQ. The CDR3, as DNA: TGTGCCAGCAGCTCAGGACACCCCTACGAGCAGTACTTC. This translates into CASSSGHPYEQYF. Combining the CDR3 with reference TRBV7-6 and TRBJ2-7 gives the whole variable domain GAGVSQSPRYKVTKRGQDVALRCDPISGHVSLYWYRQALGQGPEFLTYFNYEAQQDKSGLPNDRFSAERPEGSISTLTIQRTEQRDSAMYRCASSSGHPYEQYFGPGTRLTVT.

The CDR3, as DNA: TGTGCCAGCAGCTGGACAGGGATGAACACCGGGGAGCTGTTTTTT. It specifies CASSWTGMNTGELFF. The chain combines TRBV9 with TRBJ2-2; 8 nucleotides match TRBD1. Germline-derived CDR1 and CDR2 are SGDLS and YYNGEE. Unmatched junction bases numbered 3, after V lost 4 bases and J lost 1 base. The CDR3 contains 15 residues.

This clonotype was observed at least ten times. This rearrangement joins TRBV19 to TRBJ1-1, with 7 bases identical to TRBD1. In germline, CDR1 is LNHDA, CDR2 SQIVND (reference sequence). V lost 4 bases and J lost 4; bases outside the gene matches: 15. CDR3 length equals 17 residues. CDR3 residues: CASSSRGAGTVSTEAFF. The DNA of the CDR3 is TGTGCCAGTAGTAGCCGAGGGGCCGGGACAGTAAGCACTGAAGCTTTCTTT. Together with reference TRBV19 and TRBJ1-1, the CDR3 gives the full variable domain: DGGITQSPKYLFRKEGQNVTLSCEQNLNHDAMYWYRQDPGQGLRLIYYSQIVNDFQKGDIAEGYSVSREKKESFPLTVTSAQKNPTAFYLCASSSRGAGTVSTEAFFGQGTRLTVV.

This clonotype came up many times. The chain joins TRBV5-1 to TRBJ2-2, with no clear D. V was shortened by 0 bases and J by 3 bases, with 12 bases between the two germline ends. Germline-derived CDR1 and CDR2 are SGHRS and YFSETQ. The CDR3 loop spans 16 amino acids. Written as DNA, the CDR3 is TGCGCCAGCAGCTTGGTCCAAGGGTTTGACACCGGGGAGCTGTTTTTT. Translating it yields CASSLVQGFDTGELFF.

The chain couples TRBV3-1 to TRBJ2-1, with D perhaps matching TRBD2 (5 bases). Trimming took off 1 base at V and 10 bases at J, with 17 bases between the two ends. CDR1 and CDR2 (germline): LGHDT, YNNKEL (reference sequence). There are 15 residues in the CDR3. DNA for the CDR3: TGTGCCAGCAGCCAAGGCGCCTCCCTCACGGGGGAGCAGTTCTTC. Translated: CASSQGASLTGEQFF.

This clonotype appeared once. This may be a read error: a much more frequent sequence differs by one nucleotide. V and J are TRBV5-4 and TRBJ2-5, with 10 bases fitting TRBD2. The CDR3 covers 15 residues. Per germline, CDR1 SGHNT and CDR2 YYREEE (reference sequence). Trimming took 4 bases from V and 4 from J; bases not matched to a gene: 7. CDR3 protein: CASSRTSGYRETQYF. DNA for the CDR3: TGTGCCAGCAGCCGGACTAGCGGATACCGAGAGACCCAGTACTTC.

This clonotype was picked up many times. V gene TRBV28 combines with J gene TRBJ1-4, with D unclear. Germline assignment: CDR1 MDHEN and CDR2 SYDVKM. There are 13 residues in the CDR3. V lost 3 bases and J 8 bases, leaving 10 bases between the germline ends. The DNA for the CDR3 is TGTGCCAGCAGTTTTGGTGGGGAAGAAAAACTGTTTTTT. Its translation is CASSFGGEEKLFF. The full variable domain, rest sourced from reference TRBV28 and TRBJ1-4, is DVKVTQSSRYLVKRTGEKVFLECVQDMDHENMFWYRQDPGLGLRLIYFSYDVKMKEKGDIPEGYSVSREKKERFSLILESASTNQTSMYLCASSFGGEEKLFFGSGTQLSVL.

This clonotype was observed at least ten times. The V gene is TRBV15, the J gene TRBJ1-1; D is uncertain. The V end was cut by 3 bases, the J end by 1 base, with 9 bases between. The CDR3 extends over 14 amino acids. Germline-derived CDR1 and CDR2 are LNHNV and YYDKDF (reference sequence). Here the CDR3 reads CATSSDTRNTEAFF. The CDR3 nucleotides are TGTGCCACCAGCAGTGACACTCGGAACACTGAAGCTTTCTTT.

This clonotype was observed many times. The chain uses TRBV4-1 and TRBJ2-7; D uncertain. This CDR3 has 14 amino acids. Germline V gene sequence: CDR1 MGHRA, CDR2 YSYEKL. V was clipped by 1 base and J by 4 bases, with 11 bases between them. As DNA, the CDR3 is TGCGCCAGCAGCCAAGGTTACCTTACTTACGAGCAGTACTTC. Translation gives CASSQGYLTYEQYF.

J is TRBJ1-1 and V is TRBV2, with D possibly being TRBD1 (6 bases). This CDR3 contains 13 residues. V shed 3 bases and J shed 7 bases, with 12 bases lying between them. Germline values: CDR1 SNHLY, CDR2 FYNNEI. In nucleotides, the CDR3 is TGTGCCAGCAGTGAGCAGGGGATGGGTGAAGCTTTCTTT. Protein sequence: CASSEQGMGEAFF. Supplemented by reference TRBV2 and TRBJ1-1, the full variable domain reads EPEVTQTPSHQVTQMGQEVILRCVPISNHLYFYWYRQILGQKVEFLVSFYNNEISEKSEIFDDQFSVERPDGSNFTLKIRSTKLEDSAMYFCASSEQGMGEAFFGQGTRLTVV.

The J gene is TRBJ1-6, the V gene TRBV7-9; 9 bases line up with TRBD1. The V gene's germline CDR1 is SEHNR and CDR2 FQNEAQ (reference sequence). Germline trimming cut 8 bases from V and 7 bases from J; bases unmatched to any gene: 9. This CDR3 has 15 residues. The CDR3 here is CASGPGQGRNSPLHF. CDR3 nucleotide sequence: TGTGCCAGCGGCCCAGGACAGGGGAGGAATTCACCCCTCCACTTT. Drawing the rest from reference TRBV7-9 and TRBJ1-6, the complete variable domain is DTGVSQNPRHKITKRGQNVTFRCDPISEHNRLYWYRQTLGQGPEFLTYFQNEAQLEKSRLLSDRFSAERPKGSFSTLEIQRTEQGDSAMYLCASGPGQGRNSPLHFGNGTRLTVT.

The chain uses TRBV5-1 and TRBJ2-1; D is unresolved. Per the germline V gene, CDR1 is SGHRS and CDR2 is YFSETQ. V shed 2 bases and J shed 7 bases, with 10 bases lying between them. The CDR3 contains 13 residues. The CDR3 DNA reads as TGCGCCAGCAGCTTCCAAGGACGGAATGAGCAGTTCTTC. It specifies CASSFQGRNEQFF.

The gene calls are TRBV3-1 and TRBJ1-6; 9 bases are a match to TRBD1. There are 17 residues in the CDR3. With V trimmed by 1 base and J by 9 bases, 10 bases remained unmatched. The germline V gene has CDR1 LGHDT and CDR2 YNNKEL (reference sequence). For the CDR3, the DNA is TGTGCCAGCAGCCAAGTTGGAGCCGGGACAGGGAGTTCACCCCTCCACTTT. Protein sequence: CASSQVGAGTGSSPLHF.

As regards this clonotype: Germline is not matched at one junction end, which may reflect a read error. This rearrangement joins TRBV28 to TRBJ2-3, with TRBD1 as a possible D gene (6 bases). The CDR3 loop spans 15 amino acids. CDR1 MDHEN and CDR2 SYDVKM come from the germline V gene. The CDR3, as DNA: TGTGCCAGCAGCTGGGGACATTCTAGCACAGATACGCAGGATTTT. Protein: CASSWGHSSTDTQDF.

The CDR3 DNA reads TGTGCCAGCAGTGAAGCAGGGGGAGGGACTGGGGCCAACGTCCTGACTTTC. Amino acids: CASSEAGGGTGANVLTF. V is TRBV2 and J is TRBJ2-6, with D possibly TRBD2 on 7 matching bases. The length of the CDR3 is 17 residues. Trimming removed 0 bases at V and 2 bases at J, with 11 bases between. Germline lookup yields CDR1 SNHLY and CDR2 FYNNEI.

This clonotype was seen only a few times. The CDR3 region is CASSPPLGRSGTQYF. The CDR3 DNA sequence: TGTGCCAGCTCACCACCGCTCGGACGTAGTGGGACCCAGTACTTC. The V call is TRBV18, the J call TRBJ2-5; D not certain. The V and J ends lost 0 bases and 7 bases respectively, with 15 bases between them. CDR1 is KGHSH and CDR2 is LQKENI in the germline V gene. This CDR3 has 15 amino acids.

Many counts were recorded for this clonotype. The chain couples TRBV9 to TRBJ2-3; TRBD1 matches 10 bases. Looked up from germline, CDR1 is SGDLS and CDR2 is YYNGEE. The CDR3 spans 15 residues. After removal of 3 bases from V and 1 base from J, the junction contained 2 bases not matched to a gene. CDR3 in DNA: TGTGCCAGCAGCGAGGGGACAGGGGGCACAGATACGCAGTATTTT. Its protein is CASSEGTGGTDTQYF.

This clonotype was counted only a few times. V gene TRBV18 combines with J gene TRBJ2-5; TRBD2 matches 7 bases. V shed 6 bases, J shed 4 bases, and the junction held 5 bases outside the gene matches. CDR1 and CDR2 from the germline V gene are KGHSH and LQKENI. The CDR3 sequence is 13 residues long. The CDR3: CASSAGVVETQYF. CDR3 bases: TGTGCCAGCTCCGCGGGAGTTGTAGAGACCCAGTACTTC.

Many counts were recorded for this clonotype. The chain is built from TRBV7-3 and TRBJ2-3, with D possibly being TRBD2 (5 bases). V was cut by 2 bases and J by 4 bases, with 7 bases left in between. The CDR3 has 13 residues. Germline CDR1 and CDR2: SGHTA and FQGTGA. CDR3 region: CASSLLAPDTQYF. CDR3 coding DNA: TGTGCCAGCAGCTTACTAGCTCCAGATACGCAGTATTTT.

The V gene is TRBV19, the J gene TRBJ1-5; tentative D call: TRBD1 (6 bases). This CDR3 region has 17 residues. V shed 6 bases and J shed 9 bases, with 27 bases lying between them. Looked up from germline, CDR1 is LNHDA and CDR2 is SQIVND (reference sequence). The CDR3 loop is CASRHGGAPGLVSPQHF. DNA for the CDR3: TGTGCCAGTAGGCATGGGGGGGCCCCGGGCCTTGTTTCGCCCCAGCATTTT.

In its sample, this clonotype was seen many times. This chain links TRBV11-2 with TRBJ1-4; TRBD1 matches at 7 bases. Germline-derived CDR1 and CDR2 are SGHAT and FQNNGV. The CDR3 has 14 amino acids. V shed 5 bases and J 4 bases; nucleotides not matched to a gene: 4. The CDR3 region is CASSRDSGNEKLFF. The CDR3 coding sequence is TGTGCCAGCAGCAGGGACAGCGGTAATGAAAAACTGTTTTTT.